Described below is a single TCR beta chain sequence and its context. Its antigen is not known. At one end the junction does not follow the germline gene, possibly because of a read error. This record comes from a study of blood T cells in healthy people across ages. In each sample, at least 6.5 million PBMCs were isolated. Alongside a J-beta primer mix, a sample-barcoded 5' primer served in a second PCR lasting about 7 to 11 cycles. TCRdb redid the calling of the 5' RACE reads with MiXCR, one entry per CDR3 protein. Of hundreds of thousands of distinct CDR3 sequences in the sample, 22% are singletons; the top ten hold roughly 22%. Per germline, CDR1 LGHDT and CDR2 YNNKEL (reference sequence). The CDR3 is 13 residues long. Study results and limitations: A greater number of naive CD4+ cells and higher diversity distinguished long-lived donors from aged donors. For the donors, CMV status was unknown and possibly confounded expanded clonotype changes.

The receptor comes from a man between 65 and 85 years old in good health. The sample taken for sequencing was blood. This sequence joins TRBV3-1 and TRBJ1-1, with D possibly TRBD1 on 5 matching bases. CDR3 loop: CASTRDLGTEAFF. The CDR3, as DNA: TGCGCCAGCACCCGGGACTTGGGCACTGAAGCTTTCTTT.